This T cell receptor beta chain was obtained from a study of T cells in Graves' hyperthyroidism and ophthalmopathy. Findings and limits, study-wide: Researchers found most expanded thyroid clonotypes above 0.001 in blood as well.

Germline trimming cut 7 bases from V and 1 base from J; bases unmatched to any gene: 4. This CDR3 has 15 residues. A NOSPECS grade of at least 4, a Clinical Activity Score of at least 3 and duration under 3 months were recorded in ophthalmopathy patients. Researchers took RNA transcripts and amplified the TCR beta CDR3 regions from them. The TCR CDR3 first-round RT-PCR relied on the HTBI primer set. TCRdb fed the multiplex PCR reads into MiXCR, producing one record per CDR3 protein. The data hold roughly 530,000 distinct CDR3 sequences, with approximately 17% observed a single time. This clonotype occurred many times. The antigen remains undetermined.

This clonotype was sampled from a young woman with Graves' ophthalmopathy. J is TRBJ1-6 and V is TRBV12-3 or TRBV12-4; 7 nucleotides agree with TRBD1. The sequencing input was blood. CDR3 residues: CASNLTGSYNSPLHF. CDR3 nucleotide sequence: TGTGCCAGCAATTTGACAGGGTCCTATAATTCACCCCTCCACTTT.